This T cell receptor (beta chain) was found in a study of shared T cell receptors in the human thymus. The CDR3 runs 15 residues. Trimming removed 1 base from V and 0 bases from J, with 9 bases in between. Per the germline V gene, CDR1 is SEHNR and CDR2 is FQNEAQ (reference sequence). This table comes from immunoSEQ multiplex PCR, and its TCRdb copy is limited to in-frame clones, with some not included. The sample has approximately 660,000 clones, roughly 88% seen once. These data were likewise used in another study, on human thymus T cells.

The receptor comes from a boy under two years old with a congenital heart defect. Sequenced sample: thymocytes. The chain joins TRBV7-9 to TRBJ1-1, with a possible D match to TRBD1 (5 bases). CDR3 sequence (DNA): TGTGCCAGCAGCTTAGGGGCAGGGATGAACACTGAAGCTTTCTTT. Its translation is CASSLGAGMNTEAFF.